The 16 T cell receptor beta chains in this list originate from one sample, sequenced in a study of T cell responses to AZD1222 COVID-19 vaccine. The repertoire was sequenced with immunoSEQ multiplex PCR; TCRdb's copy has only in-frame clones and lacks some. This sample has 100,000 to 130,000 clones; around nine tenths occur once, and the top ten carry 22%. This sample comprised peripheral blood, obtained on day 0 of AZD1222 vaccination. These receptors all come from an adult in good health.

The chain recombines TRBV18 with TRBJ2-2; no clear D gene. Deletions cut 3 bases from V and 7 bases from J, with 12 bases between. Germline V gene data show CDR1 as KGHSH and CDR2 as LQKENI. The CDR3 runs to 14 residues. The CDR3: CASSPELVRGELFF. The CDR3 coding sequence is TGTGCCAGCTCACCCGAATTGGTACGCGGGGAGCTGTTTTTT.

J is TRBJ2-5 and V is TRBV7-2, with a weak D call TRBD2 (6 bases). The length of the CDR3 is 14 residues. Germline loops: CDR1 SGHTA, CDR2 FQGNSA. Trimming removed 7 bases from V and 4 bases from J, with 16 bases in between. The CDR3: CASTLRRRGETQYF. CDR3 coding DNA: TGTGCCAGCACACTGAGAAGGAGGGGAGAGACCCAGTACTTC.

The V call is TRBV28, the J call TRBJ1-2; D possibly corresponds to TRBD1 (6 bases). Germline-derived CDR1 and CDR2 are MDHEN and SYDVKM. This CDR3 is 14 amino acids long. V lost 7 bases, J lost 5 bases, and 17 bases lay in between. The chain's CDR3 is CASNGGAQLYGYTF. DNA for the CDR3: TGTGCCAGCAATGGGGGGGCGCAACTATATGGCTACACCTTC.

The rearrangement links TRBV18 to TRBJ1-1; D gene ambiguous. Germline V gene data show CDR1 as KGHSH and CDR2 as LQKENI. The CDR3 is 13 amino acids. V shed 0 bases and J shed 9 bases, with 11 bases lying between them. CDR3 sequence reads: CASSPPQRVKAFF. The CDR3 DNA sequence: TGTGCCAGCTCACCACCGCAGAGGGTGAAAGCTTTCTTT.

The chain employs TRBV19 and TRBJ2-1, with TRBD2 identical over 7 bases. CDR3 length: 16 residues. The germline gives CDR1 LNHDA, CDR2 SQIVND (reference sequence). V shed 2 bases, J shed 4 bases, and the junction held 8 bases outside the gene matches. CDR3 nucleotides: TGTGCCAGTAGTATAAGCGGGGCTGGATCATACAATGAGCAGTTCTTC. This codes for CASSISGAGSYNEQFF.

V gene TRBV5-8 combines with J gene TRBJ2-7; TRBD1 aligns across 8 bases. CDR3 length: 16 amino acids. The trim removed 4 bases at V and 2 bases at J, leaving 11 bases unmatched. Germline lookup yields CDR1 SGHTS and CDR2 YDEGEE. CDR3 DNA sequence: TGTGCCAGCAGCACCCGTCCCGGGACAGGTCCCTACGAGCAGTACTTC. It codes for CASSTRPGTGPYEQYF.

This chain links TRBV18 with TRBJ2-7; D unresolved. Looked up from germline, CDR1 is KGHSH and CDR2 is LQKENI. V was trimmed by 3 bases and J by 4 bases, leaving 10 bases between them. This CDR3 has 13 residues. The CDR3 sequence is CASSPATPYEQYF. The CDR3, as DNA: TGTGCCAGCTCACCGGCGACCCCTTACGAGCAGTACTTC.

As DNA, the CDR3 is TGTGCCAGCAGCTTAGCGTGGACAGACTCTGGAAACACCATATATTTT. It codes for CASSLAWTDSGNTIYF. The chain joins TRBV7-6 to TRBJ1-3; D perhaps matches TRBD1 (6 bases). The germline V gene has CDR1 SGHVS and CDR2 FNYEAQ. V shed 0 bases and J shed 0 bases, with 9 bases lying between them. The CDR3 length is 16 residues. Combining the CDR3 with reference TRBV7-6 and TRBJ1-3 gives the whole variable domain GAGVSQSPRYKVTKRGQDVALRCDPISGHVSLYWYRQALGQGPEFLTYFNYEAQQDKSGLPNDRFSAERPEGSISTLTIQRTEQRDSAMYRCASSLAWTDSGNTIYFGEGSWLTVV.

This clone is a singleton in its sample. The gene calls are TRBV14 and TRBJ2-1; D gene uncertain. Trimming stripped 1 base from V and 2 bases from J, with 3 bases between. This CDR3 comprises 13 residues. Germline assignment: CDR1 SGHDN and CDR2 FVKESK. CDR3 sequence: CASSQGAYNEQFF. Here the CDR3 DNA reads TGTGCCAGCAGCCAAGGAGCCTACAATGAGCAGTTCTTC.

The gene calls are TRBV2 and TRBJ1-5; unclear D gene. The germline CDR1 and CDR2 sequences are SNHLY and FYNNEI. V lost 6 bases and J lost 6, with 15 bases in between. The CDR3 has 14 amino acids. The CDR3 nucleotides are TGTGCCAGCAGGGTTGACGGCCTGGGTCAGCCCCAGCATTTT. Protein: CASRVDGLGQPQHF.

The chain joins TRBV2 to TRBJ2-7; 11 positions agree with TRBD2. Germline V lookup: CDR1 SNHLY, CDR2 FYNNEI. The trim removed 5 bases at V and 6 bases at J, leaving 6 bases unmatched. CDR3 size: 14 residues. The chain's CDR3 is CASSLAGGPREQYF. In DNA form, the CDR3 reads TGTGCCAGCAGTTTAGCGGGGGGGCCGCGCGAGCAGTACTTC.

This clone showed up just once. CDR3 protein: CASSQDGPSWETQYF. CDR3 in DNA: TGTGCCAGCAGCCAAGATGGGCCTAGTTGGGAGACCCAGTACTTC. V usage is TRBV3-1 (or the pseudogene TRBV3-2) and J usage is TRBJ2-5; D is unclear. V lost 0 bases, J lost 5 bases, and 13 bases lay in between. Germline assignment: CDR1 LGHDT and CDR2 YNNKEL (reference sequence). The CDR3 sequence is 15 residues long.

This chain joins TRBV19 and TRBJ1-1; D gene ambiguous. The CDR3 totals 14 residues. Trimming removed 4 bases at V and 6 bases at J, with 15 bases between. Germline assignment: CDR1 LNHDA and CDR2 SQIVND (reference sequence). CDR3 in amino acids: CASSTRGRSAEAFF. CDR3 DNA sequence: TGTGCCAGTAGTACTCGTGGTAGAAGCGCTGAAGCTTTCTTT.

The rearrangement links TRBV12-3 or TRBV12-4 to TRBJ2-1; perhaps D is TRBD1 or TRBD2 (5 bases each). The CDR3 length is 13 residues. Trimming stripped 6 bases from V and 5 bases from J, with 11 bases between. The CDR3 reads CASRQTGHNEQFF. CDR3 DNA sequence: TGTGCCAGCAGGCAAACGGGACACAATGAGCAGTTCTTC.

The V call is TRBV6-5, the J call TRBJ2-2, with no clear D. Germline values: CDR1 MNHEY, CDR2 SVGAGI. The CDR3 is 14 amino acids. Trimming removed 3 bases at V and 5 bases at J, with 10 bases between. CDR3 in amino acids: CASSYFQETGELFF. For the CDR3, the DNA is TGTGCCAGCAGTTATTTCCAGGAAACCGGGGAGCTGTTTTTT.

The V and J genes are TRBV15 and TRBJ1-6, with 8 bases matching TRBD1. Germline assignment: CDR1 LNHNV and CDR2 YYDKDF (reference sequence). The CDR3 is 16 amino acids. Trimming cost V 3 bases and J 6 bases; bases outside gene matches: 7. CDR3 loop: CATSRERDRSNSPLHF. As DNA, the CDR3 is TGTGCCACCAGCAGGGAGCGGGACAGGAGTAATTCACCCCTCCACTTT.